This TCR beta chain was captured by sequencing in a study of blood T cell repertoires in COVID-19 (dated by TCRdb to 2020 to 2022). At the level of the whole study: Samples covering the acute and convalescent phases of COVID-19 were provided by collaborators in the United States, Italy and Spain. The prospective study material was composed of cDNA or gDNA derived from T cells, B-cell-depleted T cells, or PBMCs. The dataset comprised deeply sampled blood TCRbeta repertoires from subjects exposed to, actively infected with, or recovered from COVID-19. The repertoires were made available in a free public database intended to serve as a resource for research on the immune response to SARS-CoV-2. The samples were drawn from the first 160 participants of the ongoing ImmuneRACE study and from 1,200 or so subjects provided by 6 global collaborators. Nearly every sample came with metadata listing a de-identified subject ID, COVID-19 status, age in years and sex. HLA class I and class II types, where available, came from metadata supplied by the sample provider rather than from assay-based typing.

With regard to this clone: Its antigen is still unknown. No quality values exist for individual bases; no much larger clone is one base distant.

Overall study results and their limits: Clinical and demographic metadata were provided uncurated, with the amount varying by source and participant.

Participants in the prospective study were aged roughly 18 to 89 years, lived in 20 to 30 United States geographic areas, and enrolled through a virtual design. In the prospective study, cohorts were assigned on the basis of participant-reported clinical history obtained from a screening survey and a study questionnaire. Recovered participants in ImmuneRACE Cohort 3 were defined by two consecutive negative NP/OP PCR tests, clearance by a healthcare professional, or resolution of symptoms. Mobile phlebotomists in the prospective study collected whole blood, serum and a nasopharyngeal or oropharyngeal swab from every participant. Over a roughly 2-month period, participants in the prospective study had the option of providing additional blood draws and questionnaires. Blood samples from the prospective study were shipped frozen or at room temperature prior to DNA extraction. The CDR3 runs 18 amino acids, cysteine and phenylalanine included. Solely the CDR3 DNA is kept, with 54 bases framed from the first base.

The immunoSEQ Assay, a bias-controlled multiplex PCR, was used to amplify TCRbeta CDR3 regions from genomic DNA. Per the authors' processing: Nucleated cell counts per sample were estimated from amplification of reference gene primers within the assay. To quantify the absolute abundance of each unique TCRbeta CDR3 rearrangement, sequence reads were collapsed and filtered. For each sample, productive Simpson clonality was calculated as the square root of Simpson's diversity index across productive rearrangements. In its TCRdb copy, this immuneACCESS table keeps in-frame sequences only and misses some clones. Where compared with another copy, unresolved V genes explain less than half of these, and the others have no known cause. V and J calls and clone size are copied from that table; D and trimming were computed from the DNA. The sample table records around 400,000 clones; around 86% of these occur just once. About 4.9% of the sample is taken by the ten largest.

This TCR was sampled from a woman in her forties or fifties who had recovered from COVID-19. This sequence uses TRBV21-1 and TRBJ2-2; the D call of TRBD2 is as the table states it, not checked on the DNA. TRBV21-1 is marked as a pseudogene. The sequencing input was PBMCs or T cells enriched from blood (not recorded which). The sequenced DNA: TGTGCCAGCAGCAAAGTAATGGTTCGGGGGAGTAGCACCGGGGAGCTGTTTTTT. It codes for CASSKVMVRGSSTGELFF.